This T cell receptor (beta chain) was recovered during a study of neurological immune-mediated disorders. Looking at the study overall: Of the roughly 35 patients with multiple sclerosis, some 31 had relapsing-remitting MS, whereas the remaining 3 had secondary progressive MS. Study-level results: The most TCR clonal expansion was seen in HTLV-1-associated myelopathy, and the least was seen in multiple sclerosis, which fell below healthy controls. Any association between clinical or MRI features and the multiple sclerosis repertoire cluster was absent.

TCRdb re-called the 5' RACE reads through MiXCR, storing one row per CDR3 protein. This table has some 60,000 distinct CDR3 sequences, 3% to 4.5% appearing once. This clonotype was found a few times. Its antigen remains unknown. From germline, CDR1 is SEHNR and CDR2 FQNEAQ (reference sequence). The length of the CDR3 is 13 residues. Trimming shortened V by 6 bases and J by 8 bases, and 14 bases separated the two germline ends. This chain connects TRBV7-9 to TRBJ2-1, with D maybe TRBD1 (5 bases). This sequence was found in a woman in her twenties or thirties with multiple sclerosis. The sequenced sample was PBMCs. CDR3 nucleotides: TGTGCCAGCAGTACCTCCCCAGGGTATGAGCAGTTCTTC. Its protein is CASSTSPGYEQFF. The full variable domain, rest sourced from reference TRBV7-9 and TRBJ2-1, is DTGVSQNPRHKITKRGQNVTFRCDPISEHNRLYWYRQTLGQGPEFLTYFQNEAQLEKSRLLSDRFSAERPKGSFSTLEIQRTEQGDSAMYLCASSTSPGYEQFFGPGTRLTVL.